This TCR beta chain originates from a study of untreated major depressive disorder. Assay: immunoSEQ multiplex PCR; the TCRdb copy retains only in-frame clones and omits some. Among approximately 20,000 clones listed, roughly 84% were seen once. Study-wide findings and caveats: Findings may not generalize because the study sample was small. Depressed patients' CD4+ T cells carried increased TRBV05-01 (Vbeta 5.1) usage versus control CD4+ T cells. Only three preselected Vbeta families were compared in sequencing.

Deletions cut 1 base from V and 7 bases from J, with 13 bases between. The CDR3 spans 14 residues. Germline V gene data show CDR1 as SGHTA and CDR2 as FQGNSA. Regarding this clone: Its antigen remains unidentified.

Specimen: CD4+ T cells from PBMCs. This chain joins TRBV7-2 and TRBJ2-5; D not certain. The sequence was collected from a woman aged 30 to 39 in good health. The DNA of the CDR3 is TGTGCCAGCAGCTTAGGGAGTCGGGTTGGGACCCAGTACTTC. Its translation: CASSLGSRVGTQYF.